A single TCR beta chain is shown here with its context. Its antigen is undetermined. Both about-4-week and about-12-week second-dose recipients were combined. The data were produced by immunoSEQ multiplex PCR, yet TCRdb's version contains in-frame clones alone and is incomplete. This sample has roughly 40,000 clones, with 88% found just once. The entry originates in a study of T cell responses to AZD1222 COVID-19 vaccine. Study-wide results and caveats: Spike-spanning, vaccine-associated CD4 TCRs were dominant at 160-218 and 743-854. Seropositive status at baseline applied to only five or six AZD1222 recipients. Females outnumbered males among donors, who were mostly white British; clonal diversity was possibly underestimated.

Sample: peripheral blood, taken 28 days after the second AZD1222 dose. This TCR was recovered from an adult who received the AZD1222 COVID-19 vaccine.

In DNA form, the CDR3 reads TGTGCCAGCAGTGAAGCGCTTATGGGACAGGGGGCTTTCTTT. Its protein is CASSEALMGQGAFF. The rearrangement links TRBV2 to TRBJ1-1; the match to TRBD1 covers 10 bases. CDR3 length: 14 amino acids. Germline-derived CDR1 and CDR2 are SNHLY and FYNNEI. Unmatched junction bases numbered 6, after V lost 0 bases and J lost 11 bases.